Following are 15 T cell receptor beta chains from one sample sequenced in a study of T cells expressing NK-cell markers. TCRdb reprocessed the 5' RACE reads and reports one entry per CDR3 protein, with no DNA. This sample's clone table lists approximately 440,000 distinct CDR3 sequences. The sequencing input was blood T cells: a sorted CD56 or NKG2C T cell subset, CD4+ or CD8+ T cells, or bulk PBMC T cells (not recorded which). The receptors stem from a woman between 45 and 60 years old in good health.

The chain employs TRBV20-1 and TRBJ2-3; TCRdb's D call, TRBD2, is unchecked because there is no DNA. CDR1 and CDR2 from the germline V gene are DFQATT and SNEGSKA (reference sequence). This CDR3 spans 14 amino acids. CDR3: CSVAKPGLSNTQYF.

The chain links TRBV11-2 to TRBJ2-2; TCRdb outputs TRBD1, but without DNA this stays unchecked. CDR1 and CDR2 from the germline V gene are SGHAT and FQNNGV. The CDR3 runs 15 residues. The CDR3: CASSRDRARVGELFF.

The rearrangement uses TRBV29-1 and TRBJ2-3; absent DNA, TCRdb's TRBD1 call cannot be checked. CDR3 length equals 11 residues. CDR1 and CDR2 (germline): SQVTM, ANQGSEA. CDR3 region: CSVMDIDTQYF.

The chain joins TRBV21-1 to TRBJ2-2; checking the TCRdb D call of TRBD1 is not possible without DNA. TRBV21-1 is described as a pseudogene. CDR3 size: 17 residues. The CDR3 sequence is CASSSVGHRTETGELFF.

CDR3 sequence: CASTTGGPLHF. This chain uses TRBV6-5 with TRBJ1-6; TCRdb calls TRBD1, which cannot be checked without DNA. In germline, CDR1 is MNHEY, CDR2 SVGAGI. CDR3 length equals 11 residues.

The chain joins TRBV14 to TRBJ2-3; TCRdb proposes TRBD1, but this gene call is untestable without DNA. Germline V gene sequence: CDR1 SGHDN, CDR2 FVKESK. The CDR3 runs to 16 residues. Here the CDR3 reads CASSHGIFPSTDTQYF.

This rearrangement joins TRBV7-8 to TRBJ2-7; without DNA, the TCRdb call of TRBD1 cannot be checked. Germline CDR1 SGHVS, CDR2 FQNEAQ. The CDR3 spans 14 residues. The CDR3 loop reads CASSSPGTTYEQYF.

The chain employs TRBV3-1 and TRBJ2-3. The CDR3 contains 15 residues. Germline V gene sequence: CDR1 LGHDT, CDR2 YNNKEL (reference sequence). CDR3 sequence reads: CASSRNHLSTDTQYF.

This rearrangement joins TRBV29-1 to TRBJ2-5; the TCRdb call, TRBD1, lacks DNA for checking. CDR1 and CDR2 (germline): SQVTM, ANQGSEA. The CDR3 consists of 14 residues. CDR3 sequence reads: CSGQWPDVGETQYF.

The CDR3: CASSLRGVQAYNEQFF. The rearrangement uses TRBV12-3 or TRBV12-4 and TRBJ2-1; absent DNA, TCRdb's TRBD1 call cannot be checked. There are 16 residues in the CDR3.

The CDR3 reads CASSFTMNTQYF. J is TRBJ2-3 and V is TRBV27. The CDR3 is made up of 12 amino acids. Germline CDR1 MNHEY, CDR2 SMNVEV (reference sequence).

The rearrangement links TRBV9 to TRBJ2-1; TCRdb designates TRBD1, a call that cannot be tested without DNA. The CDR3 has 18 amino acids. CDR1 and CDR2 (germline): SGDLS, YYNGEE. CDR3 loop: CASSPSTGTRKLYNEQFF.

The gene calls are TRBV27 and TRBJ2-3; TCRdb returns TRBD2, unconfirmable since there is no DNA. The CDR3 covers 18 residues. Germline CDR1 reads MNHEY; CDR2 reads SMNVEV (reference sequence). The CDR3 sequence: CASSLRVSGVGVTDTQYF.

This chain joins TRBV20-1 and TRBJ2-5; TCRdb picks TRBD1, but there is no DNA to check that call. Germline loops: CDR1 DFQATT, CDR2 SNEGSKA (reference sequence). The CDR3 covers 13 residues. CDR3 protein: CSAREDRGQTQYF.

V usage is TRBV4-1 and J usage is TRBJ1-2; TCRdb calls TRBD1, which cannot be checked without DNA. The CDR3 covers 17 residues. Germline CDR1 MGHRA, CDR2 YSYEKL. CDR3 sequence reads: CASSQGGRGRANYGYTF.